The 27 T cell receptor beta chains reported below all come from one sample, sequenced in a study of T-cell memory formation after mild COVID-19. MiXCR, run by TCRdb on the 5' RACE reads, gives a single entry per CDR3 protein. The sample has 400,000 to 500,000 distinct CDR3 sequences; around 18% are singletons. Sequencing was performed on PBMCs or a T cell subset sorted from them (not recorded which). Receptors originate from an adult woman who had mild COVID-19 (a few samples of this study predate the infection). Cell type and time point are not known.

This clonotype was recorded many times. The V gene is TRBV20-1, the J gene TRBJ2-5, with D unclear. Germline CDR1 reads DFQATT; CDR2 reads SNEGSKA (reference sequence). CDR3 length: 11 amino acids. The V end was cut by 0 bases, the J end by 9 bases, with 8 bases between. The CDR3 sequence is CSAREPPAQYF. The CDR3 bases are TGCAGTGCTAGAGAACCCCCTGCCCAGTACTTC.

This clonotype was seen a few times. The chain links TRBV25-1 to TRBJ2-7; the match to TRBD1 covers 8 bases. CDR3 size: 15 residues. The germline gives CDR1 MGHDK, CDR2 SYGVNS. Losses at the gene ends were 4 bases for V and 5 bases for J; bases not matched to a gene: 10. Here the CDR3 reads CASSGPMDRAHEQYF. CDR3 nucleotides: TGTGCCAGCAGTGGGCCTATGGACAGGGCCCACGAGCAGTACTTC.

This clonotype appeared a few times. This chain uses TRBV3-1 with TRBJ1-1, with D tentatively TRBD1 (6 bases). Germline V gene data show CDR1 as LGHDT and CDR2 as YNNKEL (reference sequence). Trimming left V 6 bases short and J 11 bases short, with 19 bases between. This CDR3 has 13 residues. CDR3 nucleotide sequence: TGTGCCAGCAGAAGTACGGGACACGGACGTGCTTTCTTT. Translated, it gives CASRSTGHGRAFF. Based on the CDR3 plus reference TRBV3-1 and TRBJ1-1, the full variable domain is DTAVSQTPKYLVTQMGNDKSIKCEQNLGHDTMYWYKQDSKKFLKIMFSYNNKELIINETVPNRFSPKSPDKAHLNLHINSLELGDSAVYFCASRSTGHGRAFFGQGTRLTVV.

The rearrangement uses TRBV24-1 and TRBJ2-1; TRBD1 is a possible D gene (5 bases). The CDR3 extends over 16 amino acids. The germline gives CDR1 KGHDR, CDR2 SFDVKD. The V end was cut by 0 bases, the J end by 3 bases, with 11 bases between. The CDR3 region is CATSDLRSGLYNEQFF. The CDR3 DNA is TGTGCCACCAGTGATTTGAGGTCAGGGCTCTACAATGAGCAGTTCTTC.

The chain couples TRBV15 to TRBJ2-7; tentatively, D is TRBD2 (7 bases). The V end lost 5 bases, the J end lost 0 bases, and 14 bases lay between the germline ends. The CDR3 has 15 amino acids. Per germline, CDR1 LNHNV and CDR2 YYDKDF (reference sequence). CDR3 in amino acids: CATSRGDKPSYEQYF. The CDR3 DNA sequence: TGTGCCACCAGCCGGGGGGACAAGCCCTCCTACGAGCAGTACTTC.

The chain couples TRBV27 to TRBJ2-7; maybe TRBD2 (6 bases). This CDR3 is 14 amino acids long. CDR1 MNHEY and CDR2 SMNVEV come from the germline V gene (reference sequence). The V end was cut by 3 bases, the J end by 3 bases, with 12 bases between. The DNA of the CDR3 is TGTGCCAGCAGTTTGCGGGGACTGTACTACGAGCAGTACTTC. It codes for CASSLRGLYYEQYF.

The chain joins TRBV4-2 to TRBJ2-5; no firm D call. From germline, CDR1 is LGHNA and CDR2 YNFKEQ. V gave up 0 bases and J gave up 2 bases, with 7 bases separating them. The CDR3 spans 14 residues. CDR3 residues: CASSQEPDQETQYF. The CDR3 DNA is TGTGCCAGCAGCCAAGAACCGGATCAAGAGACCCAGTACTTC.

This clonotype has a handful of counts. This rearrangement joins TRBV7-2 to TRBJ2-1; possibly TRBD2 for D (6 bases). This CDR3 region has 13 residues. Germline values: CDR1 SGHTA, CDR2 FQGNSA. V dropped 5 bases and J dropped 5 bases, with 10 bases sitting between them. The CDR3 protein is CASSQGLDNEQFF. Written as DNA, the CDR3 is TGTGCCAGCAGCCAGGGACTTGACAATGAGCAGTTCTTC.

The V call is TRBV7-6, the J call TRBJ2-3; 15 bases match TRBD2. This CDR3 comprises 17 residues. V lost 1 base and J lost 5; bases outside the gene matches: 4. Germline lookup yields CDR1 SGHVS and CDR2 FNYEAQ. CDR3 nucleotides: TGTGCCAGCAGCTTAGAGGGACTAGCGGGGGGAGGAGATACGCAGTATTTT. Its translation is CASSLEGLAGGGDTQYF.

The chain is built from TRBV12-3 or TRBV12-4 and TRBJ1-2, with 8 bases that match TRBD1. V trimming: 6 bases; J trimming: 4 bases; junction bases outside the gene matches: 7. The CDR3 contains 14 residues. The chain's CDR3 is CASSRTGQSYGYTF. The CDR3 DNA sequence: TGTGCCAGCAGCAGGACAGGGCAGAGCTATGGCTACACCTTC.

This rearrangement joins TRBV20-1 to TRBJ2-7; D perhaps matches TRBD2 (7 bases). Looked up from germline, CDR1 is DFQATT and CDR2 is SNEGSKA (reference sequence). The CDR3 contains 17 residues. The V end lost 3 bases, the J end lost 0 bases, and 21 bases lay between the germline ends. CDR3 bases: TGCAGTGCTAGCGGGGGGTTCCACAGGGACGGCTCCTACGAGCAGTACTTC. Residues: CSASGGFHRDGSYEQYF.

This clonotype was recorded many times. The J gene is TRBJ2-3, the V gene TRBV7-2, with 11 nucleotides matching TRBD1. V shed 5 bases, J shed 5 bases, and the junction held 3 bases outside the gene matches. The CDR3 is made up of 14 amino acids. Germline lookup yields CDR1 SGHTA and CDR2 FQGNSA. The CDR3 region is CASSPGTGGDTQYF. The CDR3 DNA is TGTGCCAGCAGCCCCGGGACAGGGGGAGATACGCAGTATTTT.

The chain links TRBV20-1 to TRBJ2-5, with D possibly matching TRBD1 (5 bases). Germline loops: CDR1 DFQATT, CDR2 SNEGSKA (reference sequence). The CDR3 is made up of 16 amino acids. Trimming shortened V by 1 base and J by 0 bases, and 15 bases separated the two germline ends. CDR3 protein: CSARVPQGWYQETQYF. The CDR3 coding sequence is TGCAGTGCTAGAGTACCGCAGGGTTGGTACCAAGAGACCCAGTACTTC.

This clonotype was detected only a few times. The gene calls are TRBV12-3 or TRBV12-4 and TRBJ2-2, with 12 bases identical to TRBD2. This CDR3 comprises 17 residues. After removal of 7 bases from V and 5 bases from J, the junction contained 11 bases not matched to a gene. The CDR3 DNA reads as TGTGCCAGCACTGCGACTAGCGGGAGAAAGAGAACCGGGGAGCTGTTTTTT. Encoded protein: CASTATSGRKRTGELFF.

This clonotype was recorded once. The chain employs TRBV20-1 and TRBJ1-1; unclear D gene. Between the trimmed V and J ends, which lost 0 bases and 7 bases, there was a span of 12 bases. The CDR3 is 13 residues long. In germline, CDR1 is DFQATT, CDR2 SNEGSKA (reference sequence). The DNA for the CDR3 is TGCAGTGCTAGAGATGATTGGGCTGGTGAAGCTTTCTTT. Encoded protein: CSARDDWAGEAFF.

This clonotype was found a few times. The CDR3: CASSLPFRGHRSYEQYF. Written as DNA, the CDR3 is TGTGCCAGCAGCCTTCCCTTCAGGGGTCACCGCTCCTACGAGCAGTACTTC. The genes are TRBV11-2 and TRBJ2-7; TRBD1 is a possible D gene (6 bases). The CDR3 has 17 residues. V was clipped by 5 bases and J by 0 bases, with 20 bases between them. Germline loops: CDR1 SGHAT, CDR2 FQNNGV.

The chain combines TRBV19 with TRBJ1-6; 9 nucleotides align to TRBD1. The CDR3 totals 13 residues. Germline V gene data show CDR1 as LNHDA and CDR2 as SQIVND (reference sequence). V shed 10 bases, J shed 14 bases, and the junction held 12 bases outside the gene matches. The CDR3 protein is CATSDRGHSALHF. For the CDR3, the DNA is TGTGCCACCTCGGACAGGGGCCATTCTGCCCTCCACTTT.

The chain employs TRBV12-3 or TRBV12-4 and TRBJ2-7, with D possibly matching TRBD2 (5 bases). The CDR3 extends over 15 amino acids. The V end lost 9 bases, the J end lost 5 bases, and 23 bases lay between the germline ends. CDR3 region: CASSAPSGLHDEQYF. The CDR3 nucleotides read TGTGCCAGTTCCGCCCCGAGCGGCCTCCACGACGAGCAGTACTTC.

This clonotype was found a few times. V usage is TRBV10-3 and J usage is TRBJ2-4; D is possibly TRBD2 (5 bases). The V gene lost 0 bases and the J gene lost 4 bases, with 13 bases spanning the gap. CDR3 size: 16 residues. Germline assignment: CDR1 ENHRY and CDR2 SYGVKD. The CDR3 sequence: CAISESFGSVKNIQYF. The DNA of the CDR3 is TGTGCCATCAGTGAGTCGTTCGGTAGCGTGAAAAACATTCAGTACTTC.

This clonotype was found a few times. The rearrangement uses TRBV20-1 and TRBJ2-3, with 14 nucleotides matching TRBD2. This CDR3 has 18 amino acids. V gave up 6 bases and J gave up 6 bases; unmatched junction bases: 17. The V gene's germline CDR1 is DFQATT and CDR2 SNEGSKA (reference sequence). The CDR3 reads CSAHAFRLAGGLTDTQYF. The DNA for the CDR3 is TGCAGTGCGCACGCTTTTAGACTAGCGGGAGGGTTAACGGATACGCAGTATTTT.

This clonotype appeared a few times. In DNA form, the CDR3 reads TGTGCCAGCAGTTCAGGAGAGGTCAACTACAATGAGCAGTTCTTC. Translated: CASSSGEVNYNEQFF. V gene TRBV12-3 or TRBV12-4 combines with J gene TRBJ2-1; no clear D. V lost 4 bases and J lost 3, with 13 bases in between. This CDR3 has 15 residues.

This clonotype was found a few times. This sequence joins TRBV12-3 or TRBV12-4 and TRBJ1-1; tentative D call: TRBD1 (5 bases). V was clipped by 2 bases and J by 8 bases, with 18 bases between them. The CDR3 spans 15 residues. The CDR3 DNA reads TGTGCCAGCAGTTTAAGGGGAAAGGCGGGCCTGGAAGCTTTCTTT. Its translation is CASSLRGKAGLEAFF.

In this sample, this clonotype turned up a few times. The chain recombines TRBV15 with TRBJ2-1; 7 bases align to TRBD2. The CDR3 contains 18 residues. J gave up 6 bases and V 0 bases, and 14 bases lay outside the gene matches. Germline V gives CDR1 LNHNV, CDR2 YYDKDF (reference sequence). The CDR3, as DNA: TGTGCCACCAGCAGAGATCGGTCGGCGGGAGTGGTTGCCAATGAGCAGTTCTTC. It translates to CATSRDRSAGVVANEQFF.

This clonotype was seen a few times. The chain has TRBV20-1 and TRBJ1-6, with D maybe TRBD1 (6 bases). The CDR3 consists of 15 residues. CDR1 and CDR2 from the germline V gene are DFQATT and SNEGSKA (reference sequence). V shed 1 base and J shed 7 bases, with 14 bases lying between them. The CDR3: CSARVSYRVNSPLHF. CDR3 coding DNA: TGCAGTGCTAGAGTGTCATACAGGGTCAATTCACCCCTCCACTTT.

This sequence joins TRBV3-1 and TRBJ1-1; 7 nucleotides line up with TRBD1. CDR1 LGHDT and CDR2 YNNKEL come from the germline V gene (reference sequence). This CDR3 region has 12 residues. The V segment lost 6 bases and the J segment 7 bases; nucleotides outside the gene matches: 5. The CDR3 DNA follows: TGTGCCAGCAGGCCGGGGGACAGTGAAGCTTTCTTT. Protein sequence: CASRPGDSEAFF.

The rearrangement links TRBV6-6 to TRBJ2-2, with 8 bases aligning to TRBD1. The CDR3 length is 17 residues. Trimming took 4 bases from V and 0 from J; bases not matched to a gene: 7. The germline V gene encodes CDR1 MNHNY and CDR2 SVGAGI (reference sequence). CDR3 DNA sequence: TGTGCCAGCAGTTCTCATAGGACAGGGTCGAACACCGGGGAGCTGTTTTTT. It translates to CASSSHRTGSNTGELFF.

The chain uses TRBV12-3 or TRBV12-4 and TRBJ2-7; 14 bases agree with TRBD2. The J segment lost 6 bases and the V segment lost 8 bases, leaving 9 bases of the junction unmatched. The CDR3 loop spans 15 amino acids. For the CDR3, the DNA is TGTGCCAGCCGACCCTCGGGACTAGCGGGAGTCGAGCAGTACTTC. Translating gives CASRPSGLAGVEQYF.